The subject of this entry is one TCR beta chain. This sample is drawn from a study of blood T cell repertoires in COVID-19. Overall study context: Whether acute or convalescent, the COVID-19 samples came from the United States, Italy and Spain.

The method was immunoSEQ multiplex PCR; TCRdb's version includes in-frame clones alone and lacks a portion of them. Here the sample spans more than 85,000 clones, about 80% being singletons. The sequenced sample consisted of peripheral blood. This receptor was obtained from a man aged 60-69 years with acute or convalescent COVID-19.

CDR3 sequence (DNA): TGTGCCAGCAGTATCGGTACAGGGGCGAACTATGGCTACACCTTC. Amino acid sequence: CASSIGTGANYGYTF. The V gene is TRBV27, the J gene TRBJ1-2; the match to TRBD1 covers 7 bases. This CDR3 is built from 15 residues. Germline values: CDR1 MNHEY, CDR2 SMNVEV (reference sequence). The trim removed 5 bases at V and 2 bases at J, leaving 8 bases unmatched.